This T cell receptor beta chain appears in the sequencing data of a study of blood T cell repertoires in COVID-19. Original processing methods: Amplified reference gene primers provided the basis for estimating nucleated cell counts. Clones were read by immunoSEQ multiplex PCR, and TCRdb kept only the in-frame ones, dropping some. D and trimming were read from the DNA, whereas the V and J calls and clone size are those reported in that table. The sample consists of 150,000 to 200,000 clones, 75% to 90% of them appearing once. V was pared by 0 bases and J by 5 bases, with 11 bases between. This CDR3 comprises 15 residues. Germline loops: CDR1 MGHRA, CDR2 YSYEKL.

This chain links TRBV4-1 with TRBJ1-5; no firm D call. The source is a woman aged 55-69 years with acute or convalescent COVID-19. Specimen: peripheral blood. CDR3 sequence reads: CASSQDRGPYQPQHF. CDR3 sequence (DNA): TGCGCCAGCAGCCAAGATCGGGGTCCGTATCAGCCCCAGCATTTT.